Below, 25 T cell receptor beta chains from the same sample are listed, as sequenced in a study of T-cell reconstitution after alpha-beta-depleted transplantation in children. Preparation of the TCRbeta library was carried out with unique molecular identifiers. TCRdb re-called the PCR reads with MiXCR, one entry per CDR3 protein. The top ten hold around 4.5% of the sample, which has a few hundred thousand distinct CDR3 sequences, roughly 14% seen once. This specimen was PBMCs, taken from the stem cell graft. These receptors were taken from a human donor who donated a stem cell graft to a child with Fanconi anemia.

The genes are TRBV29-1 and TRBJ2-5, with 7 bases that match TRBD1. The germline V gene encodes CDR1 SQVTM and CDR2 ANQGSEA. This CDR3 spans 14 amino acids. The trim removed 4 bases at V and 1 base at J, leaving 6 bases unmatched. The CDR3: CSVAQGSGQETQYF. The CDR3 DNA is TGCAGCGTTGCACAGGGGAGTGGCCAAGAGACCCAGTACTTC.

This clonotype was counted ten times or more. Here the CDR3 DNA reads TGTGCCAGCAGCTTGGCCTTCGGCAGCGTCTACAATGAGCAGTTCTTC. Translation: CASSLAFGSVYNEQFF. The chain carries TRBV5-7 and TRBJ2-1; D remains ambiguous. TRBV5-7 is an open reading frame, and its role is uncertain. The CDR3 loop spans 16 amino acids. V was shortened by 0 bases and J by 3 bases, with 13 bases between the two germline ends.

V gene TRBV7-2 combines with J gene TRBJ2-1, with 9 bases identical to TRBD2. The CDR3 spans 16 residues. Trimming at V came to 1 base and at J to 7 bases, leaving 8 bases not matched to a gene. Germline CDR1 SGHTA, CDR2 FQGNSA. The CDR3: CASSLGSSGVFNEQFF. In nucleotides, the CDR3 is TGTGCCAGCAGCTTAGGCTCTAGCGGGGTCTTTAATGAGCAGTTCTTC.

Concerning this clonotype: An end of the junction differs from the germline gene, which may be a read error. The genes are TRBV28 and TRBJ2-5; 7 positions agree with TRBD1. Germline CDR1 is MDHEN and CDR2 is SYDVKM. This CDR3 has 13 amino acids. The CDR3 DNA reads TGTGCCAGCAGTTTAGGAGACAGGGAGACCCGGTACTTC. Its translation: CASSLGDRETRYF.

This clonotype was seen only a few times. The rearrangement joins TRBV6-2 or TRBV6-3 to TRBJ2-3; 9 nucleotides line up with TRBD2. Germline lookup yields CDR1 MNHEY and CDR2 SVGEGT. V lost 4 bases and J lost 6; bases outside the gene matches: 11. This CDR3 region has 16 residues. CDR3 residues: CASSWGGGATKDTQYF. The CDR3 DNA sequence: TGTGCCAGCAGTTGGGGCGGGGGGGCCACCAAGGATACGCAGTATTTT.

The V gene is TRBV5-1, the J gene TRBJ2-5; 10 bases line up with TRBD1. This CDR3 has 16 residues. Germline V lookup: CDR1 SGHRS, CDR2 YFSETQ. With V trimmed by 5 bases and J by 5 bases, 12 bases remained unmatched. The CDR3 coding sequence is TGCGCCAGCAGTCCCGGGACAGGGGTCGGTGGGGAGACCCAGTACTTC. Encoded protein: CASSPGTGVGGETQYF.

This clonotype has at least ten counts. This chain uses TRBV29-1 with TRBJ1-1; TRBD1 aligns across 7 bases. Germline V lookup: CDR1 SQVTM, CDR2 ANQGSEA. The V segment lost 3 bases and the J segment 1 base; nucleotides outside the gene matches: 2. This CDR3 has 13 residues. CDR3 bases: TGCAGCGTTGATGAGGGGGCGAACACTGAAGCTTTCTTT. Translation: CSVDEGANTEAFF.

The genes are TRBV2 and TRBJ2-2, with a possible D match to TRBD1 (5 bases). The germline V and J ends were trimmed by 6 bases and 1 base, with 12 bases remaining between them. In germline, CDR1 is SNHLY, CDR2 FYNNEI. This CDR3 has 15 amino acids. Written as DNA, the CDR3 is TGTGCCAGCAGCCCCTTAGGGGAGAACACCGGGGAGCTGTTTTTT. It translates to CASSPLGENTGELFF. Based on the CDR3 plus reference TRBV2 and TRBJ2-2, the full variable domain is EPEVTQTPSHQVTQMGQEVILRCVPISNHLYFYWYRQILGQKVEFLVSFYNNEISEKSEIFDDQFSVERPDGSNFTLKIRSTKLEDSAMYFCASSPLGENTGELFFGEGSRLTVL.

The rearrangement joins TRBV6-2 or TRBV6-3 to TRBJ2-2, with 8 bases lining up with TRBD1. The CDR3 has 16 amino acids. V lost 6 bases and J lost 2; bases outside the gene matches: 8. The germline V gene encodes CDR1 MNHEY and CDR2 SVGEGT. The CDR3 reads CASSRTGKRNTGELFF. CDR3 sequence (DNA): TGTGCCAGCAGCCGGACAGGGAAGAGAAACACCGGGGAGCTGTTTTTT.

The genes are TRBV5-1 and TRBJ2-5; D possibly uses TRBD1 or TRBD2 (5 bases each). The germline V and J ends were trimmed by 7 bases and 2 bases, with 12 bases remaining between them. The CDR3 loop spans 13 amino acids. Germline values: CDR1 SGHRS, CDR2 YFSETQ. The CDR3 loop reads CASCFWGQETQYF. The CDR3 DNA reads as TGCGCCAGCTGTTTTTGGGGGCAAGAGACCCAGTACTTC.

The CDR3 DNA sequence: TGTGCCAGCAGTATAACACAGGGAACCGGGGAGCTGTTTTTT. Amino acids: CASSITQGTGELFF. The chain is built from TRBV12-3 or TRBV12-4 and TRBJ2-2, with D maybe TRBD1 (6 bases). Trimming pared 5 bases from V and 5 bases from J, leaving 12 bases between. The CDR3 totals 14 residues.

This chain links TRBV24-1 with TRBJ2-1, with 8 bases fitting TRBD1. V was pared by 6 bases and J by 6 bases, with 6 bases of the junction left unmatched. From germline, CDR1 is KGHDR and CDR2 SFDVKD. This CDR3 contains 14 residues. CDR3 in amino acids: CATSSTGAGNEQFF. The DNA for the CDR3 is TGTGCCACCAGTTCGACAGGGGCCGGCAATGAGCAGTTCTTC.

This clonotype was observed many times. The CDR3 is CASHSGTGITGELFF. In nucleotides, the CDR3 is TGTGCCAGCCATTCCGGGACAGGTATCACCGGGGAGCTGTTTTTT. J is TRBJ2-2 and V is TRBV12-3 or TRBV12-4, with TRBD1 matching over 8 bases. The CDR3 runs to 15 residues. The junction had 9 bases not matched to a gene; V was cut back by 8 bases and J by 4 bases.

This clonotype occurred many times. This chain joins TRBV9 and TRBJ2-5; D is ambiguous. Germline V gene data show CDR1 as SGDLS and CDR2 as YYNGEE. The CDR3 has 14 residues. V was shortened by 4 bases and J by 0 bases, with 10 bases between the two germline ends. The CDR3 protein is CASSPEAYQETQYF. DNA of the CDR3: TGTGCCAGCAGCCCCGAGGCCTACCAAGAGACCCAGTACTTC.

This clonotype was seen more than once but under ten times. V is TRBV14 and J is TRBJ2-3; D is ambiguous. The germline gives CDR1 SGHDN, CDR2 FVKESK. Trimming left V 1 base short and J 9 bases short, with 14 bases between. The CDR3 is made up of 14 amino acids. CDR3 coding DNA: TGTGCCAGCAGCCAAGGCAGCGCCTTAGGGACGCAGTATTTT. It encodes CASSQGSALGTQYF.

V is TRBV4-3 and J is TRBJ1-1; TRBD1 matches 7 bases. Germline V gene sequence: CDR1 LGHNA, CDR2 YSLEER. This CDR3 region has 13 residues. J was trimmed by 5 bases and V by 4 bases; bases with no gene match: 4. The CDR3 DNA is TGCGCCAGCAGCCCCGGACAGGAAACTGAAGCTTTCTTT. Translation gives CASSPGQETEAFF.

The chain combines TRBV7-9 with TRBJ2-1, with D hard to call. The CDR3 is 16 amino acids. The V end lost 5 bases, the J end lost 0 bases, and 14 bases lay between the germline ends. Germline CDR1 and CDR2: SEHNR and FQNEAQ (reference sequence). The CDR3 spells CASSPEERSSYNEQFF. The CDR3 region has the DNA TGTGCCAGCAGCCCCGAGGAAAGGAGCTCCTACAATGAGCAGTTCTTC. The variable domain in full, with the rest retrieved from reference TRBV7-9 and TRBJ2-1, is DTGVSQNPRHKITKRGQNVTFRCDPISEHNRLYWYRQTLGQGPEFLTYFQNEAQLEKSRLLSDRFSAERPKGSFSTLEIQRTEQGDSAMYLCASSPEERSSYNEQFFGPGTRLTVL.

The chain has TRBV7-9 and TRBJ2-2; D uncertain. Germline V gives CDR1 SEHNR, CDR2 FQNEAQ (reference sequence). V dropped 1 base and J dropped 6 bases, with 6 bases sitting between them. The CDR3 covers 13 residues. For the CDR3, the DNA is TGTGCCAGCAGCTTAGGTGTCGCCGGGGAGCTGTTTTTT. This codes for CASSLGVAGELFF.

This clonotype was seen at least ten times. The J gene is TRBJ1-2, the V gene TRBV29-1, with TRBD1 as a possible D gene (6 bases). This CDR3 is 12 amino acids long. CDR1 SQVTM and CDR2 ANQGSEA come from the germline V gene. V was trimmed by 7 bases and J by 4 bases, leaving 13 bases between them. As DNA, the CDR3 is TGCAGCGCCTCCGGACAGCCCTATGGCTACACCTTC. Amino acids: CSASGQPYGYTF.

The CDR3 coding sequence is TGTGCCAGCAGCTTACAGGGGGTTACCTACAATGAGCAGTTCTTC. Its translation is CASSLQGVTYNEQFF. The chain is built from TRBV5-6 and TRBJ2-1; 8 bases are shared with TRBD1. CDR3 size: 15 residues. From germline, CDR1 is SGHDT and CDR2 YYEEEE. J lost 2 bases, V lost 2 bases, and 3 bases had no gene match.

The table lists this clonotype with many counts. This chain links TRBV9 with TRBJ2-7; possibly TRBD1 for D (5 bases). Germline V gene sequence: CDR1 SGDLS, CDR2 YYNGEE. V gave up 2 bases and J gave up 5 bases, with 14 bases separating them. This CDR3 is built from 14 residues. The CDR3 DNA sequence: TGTGCCAGCAGCGTTACAGGTGGGGTGAACGAGCAGTACTTC. Its protein product is CASSVTGGVNEQYF. The full variable domain, rest sourced from reference TRBV9 and TRBJ2-7, is DSGVTQTPKHLITATGQRVTLRCSPRSGDLSVYWYQQSLDQGLQFLIQYYNGEERAKGNILERFSAQQFPDLHSELNLSSLELGDSALYFCASSVTGGVNEQYFGPGTRLTVT.

The chain uses TRBV11-2 and TRBJ2-2; D perhaps matches TRBD1 (5 bases). This CDR3 has 13 amino acids. V shed 2 bases and J shed 6 bases, with 7 bases lying between them. CDR1 is SGHAT and CDR2 is FQNNGV in the germline V gene. The CDR3 bases are TGTGCCAGCAGCTTAATGGGGCCCGGGGAGCTGTTTTTT. Amino acids: CASSLMGPGELFF.

V is TRBV13 and J is TRBJ1-2, with 7 bases aligning to TRBD1. V was pared by 5 bases and J by 0 bases, with 6 bases of the junction left unmatched. The CDR3 consists of 15 residues. The germline V gene encodes CDR1 PRHDT and CDR2 FYEKMQ (reference sequence). CDR3 loop: CASSLSGGSNYGYTF. The CDR3, as DNA: TGTGCCAGCAGCCTATCAGGGGGTTCTAACTATGGCTACACCTTC.

In its sample, this clonotype was seen many times. CDR3 in DNA: TGTGCCAGCAGCTGGGACAGCGCCGTCGGGCAAGAGACCCAGTACTTC. This codes for CASSWDSAVGQETQYF. This sequence joins TRBV5-4 and TRBJ2-5; TRBD1 matches 7 bases. Germline V gene data show CDR1 as SGHNT and CDR2 as YYREEE (reference sequence). Unmatched junction bases numbered 10, after V lost 3 bases and J lost 2 bases. CDR3 length: 16 residues.

This clonotype was counted at least ten times. This chain joins TRBV3-1 and TRBJ1-1; 7 nucleotides line up with TRBD1. Germline lookup yields CDR1 LGHDT and CDR2 YNNKEL (reference sequence). V was clipped by 5 bases and J by 5 bases; unmatched bases: 2. This CDR3 spans 12 amino acids. As DNA, the CDR3 is TGTGCCAGCAGCGAGACAGGGACTGAAGCTTTCTTT. It codes for CASSETGTEAFF. The whole variable domain, filled in from reference TRBV3-1 and TRBJ1-1, reads DTAVSQTPKYLVTQMGNDKSIKCEQNLGHDTMYWYKQDSKKFLKIMFSYNNKELIINETVPNRFSPKSPDKAHLNLHINSLELGDSAVYFCASSETGTEAFFGQGTRLTVV.